A selection of T cell receptor beta chains follows, all from one sample in a study of blood T cell repertoires in COVID-19. Clones were read by immunoSEQ multiplex PCR, and TCRdb kept only the in-frame ones, dropping some. The table shows about 200,000 clones, with 82% occurring only once. Sequenced sample: peripheral blood. The receptors come from a woman older than 75 with COVID-19, enrolled during active disease. Both conserved end residues are part of each CDR3. A D gene is named only where the DNA matches it firmly. Expanded clones get a size class; other rows say once, few or many, or leave the size out.

v_gene: TRBV29-1; j_gene: TRBJ1-1; abundance: few; d_gene: -; CDR3aa: CSVSGVNTEAFF; CDR3nt: TGCAGCGTCTCAGGGGTGAACACTGAAGCTTTCTTT
v_gene: TRBV6-5; j_gene: TRBJ1-5; abundance: -; d_gene: -; CDR3aa: CASHRGNQPQHF; CDR3nt: TGTGCCAGCCACAGGGGCAATCAGCCCCAGCATTTT
v_gene: TRBV7-9; j_gene: TRBJ1-1; abundance: -; d_gene: TRBD1; CDR3aa: CASSQTTGGYGMNTEAFF; CDR3nt: TGTGCCAGCAGCCAAACTACAGGGGGCTACGGGATGAACACTGAAGCTTTCTTT
v_gene: TRBV9; j_gene: TRBJ2-7; abundance: -; d_gene: -; CDR3aa: CASSAAGQAYYEQYF; CDR3nt: TGTGCCAGCAGCGCAGCGGGACAGGCATACTACGAGCAGTACTTC
v_gene: TRBV28; j_gene: TRBJ1-2; abundance: few; d_gene: -; CDR3aa: CASSLVTPDRGGYTF; CDR3nt: TGTGCCAGCAGTTTAGTGACTCCTGATCGGGGGGGCTACACCTTC
v_gene: TRBV27; j_gene: TRBJ2-7; abundance: once; d_gene: -; CDR3aa: CASSFQGTTNEQYF; CDR3nt: TGTGCCAGCAGTTTCCAGGGGACTACGAACGAGCAGTACTTC
v_gene: TRBV10-3; j_gene: TRBJ1-2; abundance: few; d_gene: TRBD1; CDR3aa: CAISPTGGLGYTF; CDR3nt: TGTGCCATCAGTCCTACAGGGGGCTTGGGCTACACCTTC
v_gene: TRBV18; j_gene: TRBJ1-4; abundance: -; d_gene: -; CDR3aa: CASSPGERNEKLFF; CDR3nt: TGTGCCAGCTCACCAGGAGAAAGGAATGAAAAACTGTTTTTT
v_gene: TRBV6-5; j_gene: TRBJ2-5; abundance: -; d_gene: -; CDR3aa: CASGGRETQYF; CDR3nt: TGTGCCAGCGGGGGGAGGGAGACCCAGTACTTC
v_gene: TRBV7-3; j_gene: TRBJ2-2; abundance: once; d_gene: TRBD1; CDR3aa: CASSSGQGWAGELFF; CDR3nt: TGTGCCAGCAGCTCAGGACAGGGGTGGGCCGGGGAGCTGTTTTTT
v_gene: TRBV18; j_gene: TRBJ1-1; abundance: -; d_gene: -; CDR3aa: CASSPYRDTEAFF; CDR3nt: TGTGCCAGCTCACCCTACAGGGACACTGAAGCTTTCTTT
v_gene: TRBV5-1; j_gene: TRBJ2-4; abundance: once; d_gene: TRBD2; CDR3aa: CASSPGRGKNIQYF; CDR3nt: TGCGCCAGCAGCCCAGGGCGGGGGAAAAACATTCAGTACTTC
v_gene: TRBV14; j_gene: TRBJ2-3; abundance: -; d_gene: TRBD2; CDR3aa: CASSHPSSGRTGYTQYF; CDR3nt: TGTGCCAGCAGCCATCCCTCTAGCGGGAGGACCGGATATACGCAGTATTTT
v_gene: TRBV18; j_gene: TRBJ1-1; abundance: -; d_gene: -; CDR3aa: CASSRGESEAFF; CDR3nt: TGTGCCAGCTCACGGGGGGAGAGTGAAGCTTTCTTT
v_gene: TRBV19; j_gene: TRBJ1-2; abundance: -; d_gene: -; CDR3aa: CASSKGGGPFYGYTF; CDR3nt: TGTGCCAGTAGTAAGGGGGGGGGCCCTTTCTATGGCTACACCTTC
v_gene: TRBV24-1; j_gene: TRBJ2-5; abundance: -; d_gene: TRBD1; CDR3aa: CATSDLTQGGGETQYF; CDR3nt: TGTGCCACCAGTGATTTAACCCAAGGGGGCGGAGAGACCCAGTACTTC
v_gene: TRBV30; j_gene: TRBJ1-1; abundance: -; d_gene: TRBD1; CDR3aa: CAWTRDRGGTEAFF; CDR3nt: TGTGCCTGGACACGGGACAGGGGTGGAACTGAAGCTTTCTTT
v_gene: TRBV5-4; j_gene: TRBJ1-2; abundance: -; d_gene: -; CDR3aa: CASSSYRQSPNYGYTF; CDR3nt: TGTGCCAGCAGCTCCTACCGACAGTCCCCTAACTATGGCTACACCTTC
v_gene: TRBV2; j_gene: TRBJ1-2; abundance: -; d_gene: -; CDR3aa: CASSPKVFANYGYTF; CDR3nt: TGTGCCAGCAGTCCTAAAGTTTTTGCCAACTATGGCTACACCTTC
v_gene: TRBV20-1; j_gene: TRBJ2-2; abundance: -; d_gene: TRBD1; CDR3aa: CSASPGTGVGELFF; CDR3nt: TGCAGTGCTAGTCCCGGGACAGGGGTCGGGGAGCTGTTTTTT
v_gene: TRBV3-1/TRBV3-2; j_gene: TRBJ1-2; abundance: -; d_gene: -; CDR3aa: CASSQGQPSVRYTF; CDR3nt: TGTGCCAGCAGCCAAGGACAGCCCTCGGTCCGCTACACCTTC
v_gene: TRBV3-1/TRBV3-2; j_gene: TRBJ1-1; abundance: -; d_gene: -; CDR3aa: CASSQERPHTEAFF; CDR3nt: TGTGCCAGCAGCCAAGAGCGGCCGCACACTGAAGCTTTCTTT
v_gene: TRBV27; j_gene: TRBJ1-2; abundance: once; d_gene: -; CDR3aa: CASSFRDKLYGYTF; CDR3nt: TGTGCCAGCAGTTTCCGGGACAAGCTCTATGGCTACACCTTC
v_gene: TRBV19; j_gene: TRBJ1-6; abundance: -; d_gene: -; CDR3aa: CASSRDNRQDSPLHF; CDR3nt: TGTGCCAGTAGCCGGGACAACCGGCAGGATTCACCCCTCCACTTT
v_gene: TRBV11-2; j_gene: TRBJ2-6; abundance: -; d_gene: TRBD2; CDR3aa: CASSLNTGGTGTNVLTF; CDR3nt: TGTGCCAGCAGCTTAAACACGGGGGGGACGGGGACCAACGTCCTGACTTTC
v_gene: TRBV11-2; j_gene: TRBJ1-1; abundance: -; d_gene: TRBD1; CDR3aa: CASSKDRLNTEAFF; CDR3nt: TGTGCCAGCAGCAAGGACAGGCTGAACACTGAAGCTTTCTTT
v_gene: TRBV9; j_gene: TRBJ1-1; abundance: -; d_gene: -; CDR3aa: CASSRGGRMMNTEAFF; CDR3nt: TGTGCCAGCAGCAGAGGGGGACGGATGATGAACACTGAAGCTTTCTTT
v_gene: TRBV6-5; j_gene: TRBJ2-7; abundance: -; d_gene: TRBD1; CDR3aa: CASSYSTPGQPYEQYF; CDR3nt: TGTGCCAGCAGTTACTCAACCCCGGGACAGCCCTACGAGCAGTACTTC
v_gene: TRBV18; j_gene: TRBJ1-2; abundance: -; d_gene: -; CDR3aa: CASSPDTKHGYTF; CDR3nt: TGTGCCAGCTCACCCGACACGAAACATGGCTACACCTTC
v_gene: TRBV18; j_gene: TRBJ2-3; abundance: -; d_gene: TRBD1; CDR3aa: CASSPLRTGGTDTQYF; CDR3nt: TGTGCCAGCTCACCCCTCCGGACAGGGGGCACAGATACGCAGTATTTT
v_gene: TRBV15; j_gene: TRBJ2-5; abundance: -; d_gene: TRBD1; CDR3aa: CATSSDRAETQYF; CDR3nt: TGTGCCACCAGCAGCGACAGGGCGGAGACCCAGTACTTC
v_gene: TRBV10-3; j_gene: TRBJ2-7; abundance: -; d_gene: TRBD1; CDR3aa: CAISGGGQGVTYEQYF; CDR3nt: TGTGCCATCAGTGGGGGAGGACAGGGAGTTACCTACGAGCAGTACTTC
v_gene: TRBV6-5; j_gene: TRBJ1-5; abundance: few; d_gene: -; CDR3aa: CASSYSLESYQPQHF; CDR3nt: TGTGCCAGCAGTTACTCTTTGGAGTCCTATCAGCCCCAGCATTTT
v_gene: TRBV24-1; j_gene: TRBJ2-3; abundance: -; d_gene: -; CDR3aa: CATSDSRTRTDTQYF; CDR3nt: TGTGCCACCAGTGATTCCCGGACACGAACAGATACGCAGTATTTT
v_gene: TRBV28; j_gene: TRBJ1-5; abundance: few; d_gene: -; CDR3aa: CASSVTDQPQHF; CDR3nt: TGTGCCAGCAGTGTGACAGATCAGCCCCAGCATTTT
v_gene: TRBV2; j_gene: TRBJ2-3; abundance: -; d_gene: TRBD2; CDR3aa: CASSDPSSGGTDTQYF; CDR3nt: TGTGCCAGCAGTGATCCTTCTAGCGGGGGCACAGATACGCAGTATTTT
v_gene: TRBV7-8; j_gene: TRBJ1-1; abundance: -; d_gene: -; CDR3aa: CASSLSSGDTEAFF; CDR3nt: TGTGCCAGCAGCTTAAGCAGTGGAGACACTGAAGCTTTCTTT
v_gene: TRBV18; j_gene: TRBJ2-7; abundance: -; d_gene: TRBD1; CDR3aa: CASSRPGQGANEQYF; CDR3nt: TGTGCCAGCTCACGACCGGGACAGGGGGCTAACGAGCAGTACTTC
v_gene: TRBV6-6; j_gene: TRBJ1-5; abundance: -; d_gene: -; CDR3aa: CASSAGIGNQPQHF; CDR3nt: TGTGCCAGCAGTGCGGGGATCGGCAATCAGCCCCAGCATTTT
v_gene: TRBV5-5; j_gene: TRBJ2-1; abundance: -; d_gene: TRBD2; CDR3aa: CASSSPTSGRVYNEQFF; CDR3nt: TGTGCCAGCAGCTCACCGACTAGCGGGAGGGTCTACAATGAGCAGTTCTTC
v_gene: TRBV27; j_gene: TRBJ2-1; abundance: -; d_gene: TRBD2; CDR3aa: CASSPQAGGISSYNEQFF; CDR3nt: TGTGCCAGCAGTCCTCAAGCGGGAGGTATTAGCTCCTACAATGAGCAGTTCTTC
v_gene: TRBV6-5; j_gene: TRBJ1-5; abundance: -; d_gene: -; CDR3aa: CASSPREGWQPQHF; CDR3nt: TGTGCCAGCAGTCCCCGGGAGGGCTGGCAGCCCCAGCATTTT
v_gene: TRBV28; j_gene: TRBJ2-2; abundance: -; d_gene: -; CDR3aa: CASSRQGPGELFF; CDR3nt: TGTGCCAGCAGTCGTCAGGGGCCCGGGGAGCTGTTTTTT
v_gene: TRBV14; j_gene: TRBJ1-6; abundance: -; d_gene: TRBD1; CDR3aa: CASSQLTGGSSPLHF; CDR3nt: TGTGCCAGCAGCCAACTGACAGGGGGAAGTTCACCCCTCCACTTT
v_gene: TRBV7-2; j_gene: TRBJ2-1; abundance: -; d_gene: -; CDR3aa: CASSYPLSRGGNEQFF; CDR3nt: TGTGCCAGCAGCTATCCCTTGTCCAGGGGAGGGAATGAGCAGTTCTTC
v_gene: TRBV7-2; j_gene: TRBJ1-4; abundance: -; d_gene: -; CDR3aa: CASSLAAGLGEKLFF; CDR3nt: TGTGCCAGCAGCTTAGCGGCGGGCCTGGGCGAAAAACTGTTTTTT
v_gene: TRBV11-2; j_gene: TRBJ2-5; abundance: -; d_gene: -; CDR3aa: CASRRDQVETQYF; CDR3nt: TGTGCCAGCAGACGTGACCAGGTGGAGACCCAGTACTTC
v_gene: TRBV6-5; j_gene: TRBJ2-6; abundance: -; d_gene: -; CDR3aa: CASSQGIGANVLTF; CDR3nt: TGTGCCAGCAGTCAGGGGATTGGGGCCAACGTCCTGACTTTC
v_gene: TRBV10-3; j_gene: TRBJ1-2; abundance: -; d_gene: -; CDR3aa: CAISGQLNYGYTF; CDR3nt: TGTGCCATCAGTGGACAGCTAAACTATGGCTACACCTTC